The following is a T cell receptor beta chain sequence with its context. Its specificity is unknown. This sample was included in a study of CD8 T cells in ankylosing spondylitis. Study conclusions and caveats: Matched ankylosing spondylitis synovial fluid reportedly contained a significantly enriched population of disease-linked clones. Seemingly distinctive of ankylosing spondylitis blood was a TCR beta motif formed by eight highly homologous variants.

This CDR3 region has 11 residues. Deletions cut 4 bases from V and 11 bases from J, with 11 bases between. Germline V gives CDR1 MNHEY, CDR2 SMNVEV (reference sequence). TCRdb re-called the 5' RACE reads through MiXCR, storing one row per CDR3 protein. This sample has about 450,000 distinct CDR3 sequences, with 25% to 30% found just once. This receptor was taken from a male donor with ankylosing spondylitis. The V gene is TRBV27, the J gene TRBJ1-1, with D uncertain. The sequenced sample was blood, either unsorted or a sorted T cell fraction (not recorded which). The CDR3 loop is CASSSGLSAFF. The CDR3 DNA reads TGTGCCAGCAGTTCAGGATTAAGCGCTTTCTTT.